The 8 T cell receptor beta chains presented below share a single source sample, sequenced in a study of neurological immune-mediated disorders. A single record per CDR3 protein comes from TCRdb applying MiXCR to the 5' RACE reads. The profile shows about 38,000 distinct CDR3 sequences, nearly 5% of them singletons. The sample was CD4+ T cells from blood. The source of these receptors is a man between 18 and 35 years old in good health.

In this sample, this clonotype turned up many times. The chain combines TRBV5-1 with TRBJ1-5, with D tentatively TRBD1 (5 bases). Germline CDR1 is SGHRS and CDR2 is YFSETQ. Trimming removed 0 bases from V and 1 base from J, with 5 bases in between. The CDR3 has 14 residues. CDR3 amino acids: CASSLGQSNQPQHF. CDR3 DNA sequence: TGCGCCAGCAGCTTGGGACAGAGCAATCAGCCCCAGCATTTT. Drawing the rest from reference TRBV5-1 and TRBJ1-5, the complete variable domain is KAGVTQTPRYLIKTRGQQVTLSCSPISGHRSVSWYQQTPGQGLQFLFEYFSETQRNKGNFPGRFSGRQFSNSRSEMNVSTLELGDSALYLCASSLGQSNQPQHFGDGTRLSIL.

This clonotype was recorded at least ten times. The chain recombines TRBV7-2 with TRBJ1-4; unclear D gene. Looked up from germline, CDR1 is SGHTA and CDR2 is FQGNSA. This CDR3 comprises 13 residues. Trimming pared 5 bases from V and 8 bases from J, leaving 12 bases between. In nucleotides, the CDR3 is TGTGCCAGCAGCACTATTGCAGCGGAAAAACTGTTTTTT. This codes for CASSTIAAEKLFF.

This clonotype was counted ten times or more. This sequence joins TRBV5-1 and TRBJ2-5; possible D gene TRBD1, 6 bases. CDR1 is SGHRS, CDR2 YFSETQ, per germline. V was shortened by 5 bases and J by 2 bases, with 19 bases between the two germline ends. This CDR3 is 16 amino acids long. CDR3 DNA sequence: TGCGCCAGCAGGGTCAACAGGGCCGGGGTACAAGAGACCCAGTACTTC. It encodes CASRVNRAGVQETQYF.

In this sample, this clonotype turned up many times. The V and J genes are TRBV20-1 and TRBJ2-5; D call uncertain. V was cut by 0 bases and J by 3 bases, with 11 bases left in between. The CDR3 covers 14 residues. In germline, CDR1 is DFQATT, CDR2 SNEGSKA (reference sequence). The CDR3 is CSARDLWSEETQYF. The CDR3 DNA sequence: TGCAGTGCTAGAGACTTATGGTCGGAAGAGACCCAGTACTTC.

This clonotype was seen at least ten times. The chain couples TRBV20-1 to TRBJ2-3, with 10 bases matching TRBD1. The CDR3 totals 16 residues. V trimming: 8 bases; J trimming: 11 bases; junction bases outside the gene matches: 22. Germline loops: CDR1 DFQATT, CDR2 SNEGSKA (reference sequence). As DNA, the CDR3 is TGCAGTAGGCAGAAGGGACAGGGGCCGTCCCATCCTGGGCAGTATTTT. It translates to CSRQKGQGPSHPGQYF.

At least ten counts were recorded for this clonotype. The chain uses TRBV10-3 and TRBJ1-5; D ambiguous. The ends were cut back, 3 bases at V and 3 bases at J, with 6 bases in the middle. CDR1 and CDR2 (germline): ENHRY, SYGVKD. The CDR3 length is 13 residues. Here the CDR3 reads CAISEGYNQPQHF. In nucleotides, the CDR3 is TGTGCCATCAGTGAAGGGTACAATCAGCCCCAGCATTTT.

This clonotype was recorded at least ten times. The V call is TRBV10-3, the J call TRBJ2-1; perhaps TRBD2 as D (6 bases). CDR1 and CDR2 from the germline V gene are ENHRY and SYGVKD. With 4 bases removed from V and 0 bases from J, the gap between germline ends came to 13 bases. This CDR3 contains 16 residues. The CDR3 loop reads CAISGSSASSYNEQFF. CDR3 DNA: TGTGCCATCAGTGGCTCTAGCGCCAGCTCCTACAATGAGCAGTTCTTC.

This clonotype occurred many times. The chain has TRBV7-2 and TRBJ2-7; TRBD2 agrees at 8 bases. This CDR3 is built from 14 residues. Germline CDR1 SGHTA, CDR2 FQGNSA. V trimming: 6 bases; J trimming: 7 bases; junction bases outside the gene matches: 11. The CDR3 loop is CASRSGRGGWEQYF. The CDR3 DNA follows: TGTGCCAGCAGATCCGGACGGGGGGGCTGGGAGCAGTACTTC.